These 10 T cell receptor beta chains were sequenced from one sample in a study of OX40 agonist ivuxolimab in advanced cancers. Profiling relied on immunoSEQ multiplex PCR, and the TCRdb table lists in-frame clones only, not all of them. The sample carries 50,000 to 75,000 clones, around 87% recorded once. The sample consisted of CD4+ or CD8+ T cells sorted from blood, taken in a trial of the OX40 agonist ivuxolimab. These receptors all come from an adult with an advanced solid tumor such as melanoma, head and neck, liver or kidney cancer.

This chain uses TRBV11-2 with TRBJ1-1; no definite D call. The CDR3 runs to 15 residues. Trimming removed 3 bases from V and 1 base from J, with 12 bases in between. Germline V gene sequence: CDR1 SGHAT, CDR2 FQNNGV. The chain's CDR3 is CASSFAFGPNTEAFF. CDR3 DNA sequence: TGTGCCAGCAGCTTTGCTTTCGGCCCGAACACTGAAGCTTTCTTT. Looking up the rest from reference TRBV11-2 and TRBJ1-1 gives the full variable domain: EAGVAQSPRYKIIEKRQSVAFWCNPISGHATLYWYQQILGQGPKLLIQFQNNGVVDDSQLPKDRFSAERLKGVDSTLKIQPAKLEDSAVYLCASSFAFGPNTEAFFGQGTRLTVV.

The chain is built from TRBV5-1 and TRBJ2-5; weak D call: TRBD2 (5 bases). V was cut by 5 bases and J by 3 bases, with 17 bases left in between. The V gene's germline CDR1 is SGHRS and CDR2 YFSETQ. CDR3 length: 15 amino acids. The CDR3 region has the DNA TGCGCCAGCAGACGTGCCCTGGGGAGAGAAGAGACCCAGTACTTC. Protein: CASRRALGREETQYF.

The CDR3 loop is CASSLDTSPLHF. In DNA form, the CDR3 reads TGTGCCAGCAGCTTGGACACTTCACCCCTCCACTTT. J is TRBJ1-6 and V is TRBV5-6; unclear D gene. There are 12 residues in the CDR3. V was shortened by 0 bases and J by 9 bases, with 4 bases between the two germline ends. Per the germline V gene, CDR1 is SGHDT and CDR2 is YYEEEE.

Comment on this clone: Other DNA sequences in this sample translate to the same CDR3. This rearrangement joins TRBV6-6 to TRBJ2-5; 8 bases line up with TRBD2. Germline V gives CDR1 MNHNY, CDR2 SVGAGI (reference sequence). The CDR3 is made up of 15 amino acids. After removal of 5 bases from V and 3 bases from J, the junction contained 8 bases not matched to a gene. CDR3 DNA: TGTGCCAGCAGTACGACGGGGGGGGGAGAAGAGACCCAGTACTTC. It encodes CASSTTGGGEETQYF.

V is TRBV5-4 and J is TRBJ2-1; 7 bases map to TRBD2. The CDR3 runs 16 residues. CDR1 SGHNT and CDR2 YYREEE come from the germline V gene (reference sequence). Trimming took 0 bases from V and 3 from J; bases not matched to a gene: 6. The CDR3, as DNA: TGTGCCAGCAGCTTGGGGGGCGGGAGAGGCTACAATGAGCAGTTCTTC. Protein: CASSLGGGRGYNEQFF.

The V call is TRBV30, the J call TRBJ2-5; 7 bases fit TRBD2. The germline CDR1 and CDR2 sequences are GTSNPN and SVGIG (reference sequence). V trimming: 1 base; J trimming: 5 bases; junction bases outside the gene matches: 7. The CDR3 consists of 14 residues. CDR3: CAWSGLAVGETQYF. Written as DNA, the CDR3 is TGTGCCTGGAGTGGGCTAGCGGTGGGGGAGACCCAGTACTTC.

This clone has more than one count but fewer than ten. The chain recombines TRBV19 with TRBJ2-7; D is uncertain. Germline values: CDR1 LNHDA, CDR2 SQIVND (reference sequence). V was cut by 9 bases and J by 2 bases, with 14 bases left in between. The CDR3 has 13 amino acids. This CDR3 is CASRSEQTYEQYF. In DNA, the CDR3 is TGTGCCAGCAGGTCGGAACAGACCTACGAGCAGTACTTC.

This sequence joins TRBV7-7 and TRBJ2-5; 7 nucleotides align to TRBD2. Germline values: CDR1 SSHAT, CDR2 FNYEAQ (reference sequence). The J segment lost 1 base and the V segment lost 5 bases, leaving 10 bases of the junction unmatched. This CDR3 has 16 amino acids. In nucleotides, the CDR3 is TGTGCCAGCAGCCCGAGACATAGCGGGCCCCAAGAGACCCAGTACTTC. It encodes CASSPRHSGPQETQYF.

This clone was observed once. The CDR3 DNA reads as TGTGCCAGCAGAAGACAGGGGTCCTACGAGCAGTACTTC. Translation gives CASRRQGSYEQYF. The chain uses TRBV7-9 and TRBJ2-7; 8 nucleotides line up with TRBD1. Trimming at V came to 6 bases and at J to 1 base, leaving 2 bases not matched to a gene. Looked up from germline, CDR1 is SEHNR and CDR2 is FQNEAQ (reference sequence). This CDR3 region has 13 residues.

The chain links TRBV2 to TRBJ2-7, with TRBD1 matching 9 bases. Germline V lookup: CDR1 SNHLY, CDR2 FYNNEI. The CDR3 loop spans 12 amino acids. The junction had 5 bases not matched to a gene; V was cut back by 8 bases and J by 6 bases. DNA for the CDR3: TGTGCCAGCCGACAGGGGGGAGGCGAGCAGTACTTC. It is translated as CASRQGGGEQYF. The variable domain in full, completed from reference TRBV2 and TRBJ2-7, reads EPEVTQTPSHQVTQMGQEVILRCVPISNHLYFYWYRQILGQKVEFLVSFYNNEISEKSEIFDDQFSVERPDGSNFTLKIRSTKLEDSAMYFCASRQGGGEQYFGPGTRLTVT.